The present T cell receptor (beta chain) was sequenced within a study of blood T cell repertoires in COVID-19 (dated by TCRdb to 2020 to 2021). Some background on the complete study: Samples from collaborators originated in the United States, Italy and Spain and spanned both the acute and convalescent phases of COVID-19. The material from the prospective study consisted of cDNA or gDNA derived from T cells, B-cell-depleted T cells, or PBMCs. The dataset comprised deeply sampled blood TCRbeta repertoires from subjects exposed to, actively infected with, or recovered from COVID-19. A freely available public database, intended as a resource for researchers studying the immune response to SARS-CoV-2, is where the repertoires were released. The samples were drawn from the first 160 participants of the ongoing ImmuneRACE study and from 1,254 subjects provided by 6 global collaborators. Sample metadata almost always included a de-identified subject ID, COVID-19 status, age in years and sex. HLA class I and class II types, where available, came from metadata supplied by the sample provider rather than from assay-based typing.

Concerning this clone itself: It has no known antigen specificity. Per-base qualities were not stored, and no clone one base away is much larger.

The immunoSEQ Assay, a bias-controlled multiplex PCR, was used to amplify TCRbeta CDR3 regions from genomic DNA. The original pipeline was this. Within the assay, amplification of reference gene primers was used to estimate how many nucleated cells each sample contained. To quantify the absolute abundance of each unique TCRbeta CDR3 rearrangement, sequence reads were collapsed and filtered. For each sample, productive Simpson clonality was calculated as the square root of Simpson's diversity index across productive rearrangements. In TCRdb, the immuneACCESS table is reduced to in-frame sequences with V and J assigned. These tables do not hold every clone; where another copy was compared, an unresolved V gene accounts for under half, and the others remain unexplained. The V and J calls and clone size were taken over from that table, and D and trimming were inferred from the DNA. Here the sample has about 290,000 clones; about nine tenths occur a single time. 1.5% to 2% of the sample comes from the top ten.

At the junction V is shortened by 6 bases and J by 3 bases, with 14 bases in between. The germline V gene (reference sequence) provides CDR1 LGHDT and CDR2 YNNKEL. Reading from cysteine to phenylalanine, the CDR3 counts 15 amino acids. Only the CDR3 part of the read is kept: 45 bases, read in frame from the first base. Participants in the prospective study were aged about 18 to 89 years, lived in more than 20 United States geographic areas, and enrolled through a virtual design. In the prospective study, cohorts were assigned on the basis of participant-reported clinical history obtained from a screening survey and a study questionnaire. Recovered participants in ImmuneRACE Cohort 3 were defined by two consecutive negative NP/OP PCR tests, clearance by a healthcare professional, or resolution of symptoms. In the prospective study, whole blood, serum and a nasopharyngeal or oropharyngeal swab were collected from each participant by mobile phlebotomists. Prospective study participants could optionally give additional blood draws and questionnaires over a roughly 2-month period. Before DNA extraction, blood samples from the prospective study were shipped at room temperature or frozen.

Study-wide conclusions, independent of this receptor: The amount of clinical and demographic metadata varied by source and participant and was provided uncurated.

The chain uses TRBV3-1 (or the pseudogene TRBV3-2) and TRBJ2-2; D gene: possibly TRBD1, on 5 matching bases. The clonotype comes from a woman aged 35 to 49 who had recovered from COVID-19. Sequencing was performed on PBMCs or T cells enriched from blood (not recorded which). The CDR3 reads CASRKRGVDTGELFF. In nucleotide form, the sequence is TGTGCCAGCAGGAAAAGGGGCGTCGACACCGGGGAGCTGTTTTTT.